This TCR beta chain derives from a study of T-cell memory formation after mild COVID-19. Overall study: TCR clusters were mostly donor specific. Study-level findings and limits: Pre-infection memory showed some responding clones, and this suggested that cross-reactive memory joined. The CD4+ clones that contracted clustered mainly within CM and EM, and the CD8+ clones concentrated in EMRA. SARS-CoV-2 specificity was not confirmed for second-wave clones peaking on day 37.

Trimming took 5 bases from V and 6 from J, leaving 10 bases between them. The CDR3 sequence is 12 residues long. The germline CDR1 and CDR2 sequences are MGHRA and YSYEKL. Points on this clonotype: What it binds is unknown.

MiXCR was run by TCRdb on the 5' RACE reads, yielding one entry per CDR3 protein. The repertoire consists of around 410,000 distinct CDR3 sequences, with 20% to 30% occurring once and the leading ten covering roughly 14%. This chain joins TRBV4-1 and TRBJ1-1, with D perhaps TRBD1 (5 bases). The TCR comes from an adult woman who had mild COVID-19 (a few samples of this study predate the infection). Cell type and time point are not known. Sequencing input: PBMCs or a T cell subset sorted from them (not recorded which). The CDR3 nucleotides are TGCGCCAGCAGCAAACTAGGGGCTGAAGCTTTCTTT. It specifies CASSKLGAEAFF.